The 9 T cell receptor beta chains listed next were all sequenced from one sample in a study of CXCR3-negative and CXCR3-positive naive CD8 T cells. It was by 5' RACE with UMI labels that the TRB cDNA libraries were prepared. With the 5' RACE reads reprocessed, TCRdb shows one record per CDR3 protein and no DNA. In total, the table holds 48,000 or so distinct CDR3 sequences. The sequencing input was memory CD8+ T cells from blood. These receptors were obtained from a human donor in good health. Some clones in this sample may be carry-over from other donors' samples.

The chain recombines TRBV25-1 with TRBJ1-1; without DNA, the TCRdb call of TRBD1 cannot be checked. The CDR3 totals 15 residues. CDR1 and CDR2 from the germline V gene are MGHDK and SYGVNS. The CDR3 is CASSLRQGVGTEAFF.

The CDR3 here is CASSFFDSHEQYF. This chain uses TRBV7-8 with TRBJ2-7. The length of the CDR3 is 13 residues. Germline CDR1 SGHVS, CDR2 FQNEAQ.

This clonotype is labeled medium-sized based on frequency. The genes are TRBV15 and TRBJ2-7; TCRdb calls TRBD1, which cannot be checked without DNA. From germline, CDR1 is LNHNV and CDR2 YYDKDF (reference sequence). The CDR3 spans 15 residues. This chain's CDR3 is CATSIRQGEGYEQYF.

The V gene is TRBV29-1, the J gene TRBJ1-2. Germline CDR1 is SQVTM and CDR2 is ANQGSEA. This CDR3 has 11 residues. The CDR3 protein is CSAPILYGYTF.

This sequence joins TRBV29-1 and TRBJ2-1; with no DNA, the TCRdb D assignment of TRBD1 cannot be verified. This CDR3 spans 13 amino acids. Per germline, CDR1 SQVTM and CDR2 ANQGSEA. The CDR3 loop reads CSAPGQGRYEQFF.

The rearrangement uses TRBV29-1 and TRBJ2-2. Per the germline V gene, CDR1 is SQVTM and CDR2 is ANQGSEA. The CDR3 has 12 amino acids. The chain's CDR3 is CSVDLGSGELFF.

The chain recombines TRBV20-1 with TRBJ2-7. CDR1 DFQATT and CDR2 SNEGSKA come from the germline V gene (reference sequence). This CDR3 is 14 amino acids long. The chain's CDR3 is CSARATAATYEQYF.

This chain joins TRBV7-9 and TRBJ2-7. This CDR3 comprises 12 residues. Germline V gives CDR1 SEHNR, CDR2 FQNEAQ (reference sequence). The CDR3 is CASSSSAYEQYF. Variable domain in full (rest from reference TRBV7-9 and TRBJ2-7): DTGVSQNPRHKITKRGQNVTFRCDPISEHNRLYWYRQTLGQGPEFLTYFQNEAQLEKSRLLSDRFSAERPKGSFSTLEIQRTEQGDSAMYLCASSSSAYEQYFGPGTRLTVT.

The chain employs TRBV7-3 and TRBJ2-1; TCRdb's D call, TRBD2, is unchecked because there is no DNA. Germline assignment: CDR1 SGHTA and CDR2 FQGTGA. CDR3 length: 20 amino acids. CDR3 residues: CASSLTGLAGVPMQYNEQFF.